Below, one T cell receptor beta chain is given with its context. What it binds is unknown. PCR primers comprised 60 Vbeta and 13 Jbeta primers. Measured with immunoSEQ multiplex PCR; TCRdb has only the in-frame clones, and not every one. This sample yields about 130,000 clones, of which approximately 81% are seen a single time; around 0.7% belongs to the top ten. This specimen belongs to a study of cytomegalovirus exposure and HLA in healthy donors. The overall study: Out of 398 genotyped donors, approximately 84% belonged to the Caucasian-associated ancestry cluster.

Study-level points and caveats: In a later analysis, CMV-associated beta chains were mostly HLA-associated, it appeared. Links to common viral pathogens appeared, in a later analysis, for several of the most significant clusters. Most of the TCR beta V segments (in an earlier analysis) were productive either about 87% or about 30% of the time.

Input material: PBMCs. The source is a man in his late teens or twenties in good health and CMV-seronegative.

This CDR3 reads CASSSTGGGYNEKLFF. CDR3 in DNA: TGTGCCAGCAGCTCTACTGGTGGAGGCTATAATGAAAAACTGTTTTTT. The chain uses TRBV7-6 and TRBJ1-4; D unclear. CDR1 and CDR2 (germline): SGHVS, FNYEAQ. The CDR3 runs 16 residues. The V gene lost 4 bases and the J gene lost 4 bases, with 16 bases spanning the gap.